This T cell receptor (beta chain) was identified during a study of T cells in Graves' hyperthyroidism and ophthalmopathy. Overall study findings and caveats: Blood held most thyroid clonotypes expanded above 0.001 frequency. Ophthalmopathy cases were set apart from stable hyperthyroidism by a 13 V-J model.

This clonotype has ten or more counts. Its specificity is unknown. Amplified TCR beta CDR3 regions derived from RNA transcripts. HTBI primers were employed in a first-round RT-PCR of the TCR CDR3. TCRdb re-called the multiplex PCR reads with MiXCR, one entry per CDR3 protein. The table has about 640,000 distinct CDR3 sequences, roughly 46% seen once; the top ten hold about 7%. Diagnostic assessment was based on clinical symptoms, serum thyroxine and TRAb, thyroid ultrasound and orbital computed tomography. Germline V gives CDR1 LNHNV, CDR2 YYDKDF (reference sequence). After removal of 1 base from V and 1 base from J, the junction contained 13 bases not matched to a gene. The CDR3 spans 19 residues.

The chain has TRBV15 and TRBJ1-5; TRBD1 matches at 7 bases. What was sequenced was peripheral blood or thyroid tissue (not recorded which). The source is an adult man with Graves' disease, either hyperthyroidism or ophthalmopathy (not recorded which). CDR3 in DNA: TGTGCCACCAGCAGAGCCAACGACAGGGCAGGGGTAAGCAATCAGCCCCAGCATTTT. This gives the protein CATSRANDRAGVSNQPQHF.